Listed below are T cell receptor beta chains from one sample, sequenced in a study of T cells in Graves' hyperthyroidism and ophthalmopathy. TCRdb re-called the multiplex PCR reads through MiXCR, storing one row per CDR3 protein. The repertoire holds about 280,000 distinct CDR3 sequences, with 20% to 25% as singletons. Sequenced input: blood. The receptors come from a man in his forties or fifties with Graves' hyperthyroidism that later progressed to Graves' ophthalmopathy. Each CDR3 is given with its conserved first and last residue. A D gene is named only where the DNA matches it firmly. Clone size is not always given. Where it is, it says once, few, many or a class for expanded clones.

d_call | clone_size | j_call | v_call | cdr3_nt | cdr3_aa
. | many | TRBJ1-1 | TRBV15 | TGTGCCACCAGCAGGGTAGAGAACACTGAAGCTTTCTTT | CATSRVENTEAFF
TRBD2 | many | TRBJ2-4 | TRBV2 | TGTGCCAGCAGTGAAGATTCGGCTAGCGGGCCCAAAAACATTCAGTACTTC | CASSEDSASGPKNIQYF
. | many | TRBJ1-2 | TRBV5-1 | TGCGCCAGCAGCATCGGAGTGGACAAATTTAATGGCTACACCTTC | CASSIGVDKFNGYTF
. | . | TRBJ2-2 | TRBV11-2 | TGTGCCAGCAGACCTATTAGGGGGGCGGCAGGCGGGGAGCTGTTTTTT | CASRPIRGAAGGELFF
TRBD1 | few | TRBJ1-2 | TRBV12-3/TRBV12-4 | TGTGCCAGCAGTTGGGACAGGGCGTCCTATGGCTACACCTTC | CASSWDRASYGYTF
. | . | TRBJ1-5 | TRBV28 | TGTGCCAGCAACTATACGACCGGGACACCCAATCAGCCCCAGCATTTT | CASNYTTGTPNQPQHF
. | many | TRBJ2-5 | TRBV20-1 | TGCAGTGCTCAGTCCCGGGACAAATTCCAAGAGACCCAGTACTTC | CSAQSRDKFQETQYF
TRBD2 | many | TRBJ2-7 | TRBV5-1 | TGCGTCAGCAGGACTAGCGTGGGACCCTACGAGCAGTACTTC | CVSRTSVGPYEQYF
. | many | TRBJ2-7 | TRBV15 | TGTGCCACCCAAGATCCGGGACACACCTACGAGCAGTACTTC | CATQDPGHTYEQYF
. | . | TRBJ2-3 | TRBV29-1 | TGCAGCGTTGGTAGCATCCGAAGCACAGATACGCAGTATTTT | CSVGSIRSTDTQYF
. | . | TRBJ1-1 | TRBV6-1 | TGTGCCAGCAGCGTCCTAGTAAGGGAGGTGAACACTGAAGCTTTCTTT | CASSVLVREVNTEAFF
. | . | TRBJ1-1 | TRBV2 | TGTGCCAGCGGAATGTTGCGCGCGAACACTGAAGCTTTCTTT | CASGMLRANTEAFF
. | many | TRBJ2-7 | TRBV28 | TGTGCCAGCACCAGCAACAGGGTCCACTACCTCTACGAGCAGTACTTC | CASTSNRVHYLYEQYF
TRBD2 | . | TRBJ2-5 | TRBV11-2 | TGTGCCAGCAGCCAAGGAGGGACTAGCGGGGGAGAGACCCAGTACTTC | CASSQGGTSGGETQYF
. | once | TRBJ2-7 | TRBV7-2 | TGTGCCAGCAGAACTCCCTACCACGAGCAGTACTTC | CASRTPYHEQYF
. | . | TRBJ1-2 | TRBV6-1 | TGTGCCAGCAGTGACTGGGGGCCAAACTATGGCTACACCTTC | CASSDWGPNYGYTF
TRBD1 | many | TRBJ1-1 | TRBV3-1 | TGTGCCAGCAGCCAGACAGGGGGACGGAAGGCTTTCTTT | CASSQTGGRKAFF
. | many | TRBJ1-3 | TRBV12-3/TRBV12-4 | TGTGCCAGCAGTTTGGGAAACACCATATATTTT | CASSLGNTIYF
. | once | TRBJ1-3 | TRBV18 | TGTGCCAGCTCACCAAGGCTGACAGACTCTGGAAACACCATATATTTT | CASSPRLTDSGNTIYF
. | . | TRBJ1-5 | TRBV27 | TGTGCCAGCAGTTACGGGGCGGAACAGCCCCAGCATTTT | CASSYGAEQPQHF
TRBD2 | many | TRBJ2-7 | TRBV12-3/TRBV12-4 | TGTGCCAGCAGGCGGAGCGGGAGGTCCATCGAGCAGTACTTC | CASRRSGRSIEQYF
TRBD2 | once | TRBJ2-7 | TRBV11-1 | TGTGCCAGCAGCCAGTTGGCGGGGGGCGGCGACTACGAGCAGTACTTC | CASSQLAGGGDYEQYF
. | many | TRBJ2-5 | TRBV29-1 | TGCAGCGTCACTCCCCCCAGGTCTGGCGAGACCCAGTACTTC | CSVTPPRSGETQYF
TRBD1 | many | TRBJ1-5 | TRBV12-3/TRBV12-4 | TGTGCCAGCAGGCCCGGGACAGGGCTATATAGCAATCAGCCCCAGCATTTT | CASRPGTGLYSNQPQHF
TRBD2 | many | TRBJ2-7 | TRBV28 | TGTGCCAGCAGTTTATCGGGCGGGAGACGCTACGAGCAGTACTTC | CASSLSGGRRYEQYF
TRBD2 | many | TRBJ2-7 | TRBV13 | TGTGCCAGCACTAACTGGGGCGGGAGAGTCACCTACGAGCAGTACTTC | CASTNWGGRVTYEQYF
. | . | TRBJ1-2 | TRBV28 | TGTGCCAGCAGAGGAGACAGGTTCTCCCTCTATGGCTACACCTTC | CASRGDRFSLYGYTF
. | many | TRBJ2-7 | TRBV30 | TGTGCCTGGAGTGTACCCCCCCAAATCTACGAGCAGTACTTC | CAWSVPPQIYEQYF
TRBD1 | many | TRBJ1-2 | TRBV25-1 | TGTGCCAGCAGTGAAATTGGACAGGGGGGCTACACCTTC | CASSEIGQGGYTF
. | many | TRBJ2-5 | TRBV11-2 | TGTGCCAGCACCCAAGACTCGGAGACCCAGTACTTC | CASTQDSETQYF
. | many | TRBJ2-5 | TRBV20-1 | TGCAGTGCTAGAGAGAGCTCAGAGACCCAGTACTTC | CSARESSETQYF
. | few | TRBJ2-7 | TRBV9 | TGTGCCAGCAGCGGACCCTCCGGTCGACAGGCCGACTACGAGCAGTACTTC | CASSGPSGRQADYEQYF
. | many | TRBJ1-2 | TRBV28 | TGTGCCAGCAGTGAGAACAAAGCTAACTATGGCTACACCTTC | CASSENKANYGYTF
. | . | TRBJ2-7 | TRBV12-3/TRBV12-4 | TGTGCCAGCAGCCGGGACTTTCACGAGCAGTACTTC | CASSRDFHEQYF
. | many | TRBJ1-5 | TRBV24-1 | TGTGCCACCAGTGATCCGGGACAATCCAATCAGCCCCAGCATTTT | CATSDPGQSNQPQHF
TRBD2 | many | TRBJ2-2 | TRBV5-1 | TGCGCCAGCACCCAGGGACTAGCGGGAGTCGCCACCGGGGAGCTGTTTTTT | CASTQGLAGVATGELFF
. | many | TRBJ2-2 | TRBV19 | TGTGCCAGTATGTGGATAGCGGCCCCTGGCACCGGGGAGCTGTTTTTT | CASMWIAAPGTGELFF
. | . | TRBJ1-1 | TRBV7-2 | TGTGCCAGCAGCTTAATCGGGGGTCTGGGCACTGAAGCTTTCTTT | CASSLIGGLGTEAFF
. | . | TRBJ2-7 | TRBV6-5 | TGTGCCAGCAGTTACTCGGACAGAGACTACGAGCAGTACTTC | CASSYSDRDYEQYF
. | many | TRBJ2-7 | TRBV20-1 | TGCAGTGCTAGAGATCAGGCGGTAGGATACTACGAGCAGTACTTC | CSARDQAVGYYEQYF
. | many | TRBJ2-7 | TRBV12-3/TRBV12-4 | TGTGCCAGCAGTATGGACATTAACTACGAGCAGTACTTC | CASSMDINYEQYF
. | many | TRBJ1-3 | TRBV6-5 | TGTGCCAGCAGTTCTAGCCTCTCCCAAAGGACTGGAAACACCATATATTTT | CASSSSLSQRTGNTIYF
. | many | TRBJ2-5 | TRBV29-1 | TGCAGCGTTGAAGATTGGGGTGGGGACACAAGAGAAGAGACCCAGTACTTC | CSVEDWGGDTREETQYF
. | many | TRBJ1-1 | TRBV12-5 | TGTGCTAGTGGTTTGGTTGGGGGGGCATTCACTGAAGCTTTCTTT | CASGLVGGAFTEAFF
. | many | TRBJ2-7 | TRBV19 | TGTGCCAGTAGTCCTGGCGCCGGGGACTACGAGCAGTACTTC | CASSPGAGDYEQYF
. | many | TRBJ2-7 | TRBV5-1 | TGCAGCCATGAAGGGGCTCACGAGCAGTACTTC | CSHEGAHEQYF
. | . | TRBJ1-5 | TRBV19 | TGTGCCAGTAGCGCCTTCGGGACGGCGAGCAATCAGCCCCAGCATTTT | CASSAFGTASNQPQHF
. | many | TRBJ2-5 | TRBV15 | TGTGCCACCAGTTCATCCAGTCCCTTTGACCAGTACTTC | CATSSSSPFDQYF
TRBD1 | . | TRBJ1-2 | TRBV12-3/TRBV12-4 | TGTGCCAGCAGTCCCACAGGGGGCGAGAATGGCTACACCTTC | CASSPTGGENGYTF
TRBD1 | . | TRBJ2-5 | TRBV20-1 | TGCAGTGCTAGAGATCCCAGGGGGTACGAGACCCAGTACTTC | CSARDPRGYETQYF
. | many | TRBJ2-2 | TRBV7-3 | TGTGCCAGCAGCTCACAGGGGAACACCGGGGAGCTGTTTTTT | CASSSQGNTGELFF
TRBD2 | many | TRBJ2-7 | TRBV5-1 | TGCGCCAGCAGCTTGGTACTAGCGGGAGGGCCGGGTTCCTACGAGCAGTACTTC | CASSLVLAGGPGSYEQYF
. | many | TRBJ1-2 | TRBV18 | TGTGCCAGCTCACCACCGGGAAACCGTTTCGGCTACACCTTC | CASSPPGNRFGYTF